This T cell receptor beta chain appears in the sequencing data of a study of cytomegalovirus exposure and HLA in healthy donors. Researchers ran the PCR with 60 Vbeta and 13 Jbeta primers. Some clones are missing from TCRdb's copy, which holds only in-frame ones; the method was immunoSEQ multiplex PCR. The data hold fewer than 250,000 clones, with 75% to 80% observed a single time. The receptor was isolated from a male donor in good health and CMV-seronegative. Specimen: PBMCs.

The CDR3 region is CASIPTGGNYEQYF. CDR3 nucleotides: TGTGCCAGCATCCCGACAGGGGGCAACTACGAGCAGTACTTC. The chain employs TRBV27 and TRBJ2-7; 10 bases map to TRBD1. The J segment lost 3 bases and the V segment lost 7 bases, leaving 6 bases of the junction unmatched. Germline assignment: CDR1 MNHEY and CDR2 SMNVEV (reference sequence). CDR3 length: 14 residues.